This TCR beta chain was documented in a study of blood T cell repertoires in COVID-19 (dated by TCRdb to the early 2020s). In the study overall: Collaborator samples came from the United States, Italy and Spain and covered acute and convalescent phases of COVID-19. The material from the prospective study consisted of cDNA or gDNA derived from T cells, B-cell-depleted T cells, or PBMCs. Deeply sampled blood TCRbeta repertoires from subjects exposed to, actively infected with, or recovered from COVID-19 were included in the dataset. A freely available public database, intended as a resource for researchers studying the immune response to SARS-CoV-2, is where the repertoires were released. The sample metadata nearly always contained a de-identified subject ID, COVID-19 status, age in years and sex. Samples were obtained from the ongoing ImmuneRACE study (first 160 participants) and from approximately 1,200 subjects provided by 6 global collaborators. HLA class I and class II types, where available, came from metadata supplied by the sample provider rather than from assay-based typing. Summary of the overall study and its limitations: How much clinical and demographic metadata was included differed by source and by participant, and the metadata was provided uncurated.

V lost 3 bases and J lost 0 bases, and the count of bases not matched to a germline gene is 5. The cysteine opens and the phenylalanine closes a CDR3 of 15 amino acids. Left in the record is the CDR3 DNA by itself, 45 bases read in frame from the first base. As encoded in the germline V gene, CDR1 is SGHRS while CDR2 is YFSETQ. TCRbeta CDR3 regions were amplified from genomic DNA by means of the immunoSEQ Assay, a bias-controlled multiplex PCR. The source study handled its data this way. Within the assay, amplification of reference gene primers was used to estimate how many nucleated cells each sample contained. Sequence reads were collapsed and filtered to measure the absolute abundance of every unique TCRbeta CDR3 rearrangement. For each sample, productive Simpson clonality was calculated as the square root of Simpson's diversity index across productive rearrangements. TCRdb took this table from immuneACCESS and kept in-frame rearrangements with V and J called. Such tables lack part of the clones; where checked against another copy, unresolved V genes explain under half of the gap, and the rest is unexplained. Clone size and V and J calls were adopted from that table, with D and trimming inferred from the DNA. Present in this sample are 40,000 to 50,000 clones, approximately 87% of which were seen just once. 2.1% of the sample belongs to the ten largest clones.

Notes on this clone: Its binding antigen is unknown. One base away there is no much larger clone; base qualities are not given.

At one collaborating source in Seattle, patients were enrolled during active infection and were followed longitudinally through the course of disease. Whole blood was collected in K2EDTA tubes by collaborating institutions according to the institutions' own protocols. For TCRbeta analysis, collaborators shipped samples as frozen whole blood, isolated PBMCs, or DNA extracted from either of those sample types. The sequenced material came from peripheral blood. The TCR was taken from a woman aged 80 or over with COVID-19, enrolled during active disease. Recombination linked TRBV5-1 to TRBJ2-7; 8 bases in the middle match TRBD1. The nucleotide sequence reads as follows: TGCGCCAGCAGCTACCGGGACAGGATCTCCTACGAGCAGTACTTC. Its translation is CASSYRDRISYEQYF.